This T cell receptor (beta chain) was recorded in a study of PD-L1 blockade in urothelial cancer. Overall study: Counts from blood samples showed a median of roughly 150,000 T cells.

The V gene's germline CDR1 is SGHVS and CDR2 FNYEAQ. The germline V and J ends were trimmed by 4 bases and 3 bases, with 16 bases remaining between them. The CDR3 has 16 amino acids. Sequencing was performed with immunoSEQ multiplex PCR; in TCRdb, only in-frame clones are kept and a portion is missing. The table shows 12,000 to 15,000 clones, with around 89% occurring only once. The genes are TRBV7-6 and TRBJ1-3; a weak D match, TRBD1 (6 bases). The receptor's source is a man aged 65 to 79 with urothelial cancer. Sequenced here: PBMCs, sampled around atezolizumab (anti-PD-L1) treatment. The CDR3 here is CASSWGAGEDGNTIYF. The CDR3 DNA reads TGTGCCAGCAGCTGGGGGGCGGGGGAGGATGGAAACACCATATATTTT.